Shown below are 30 T cell receptor beta chains from a single sample sequenced in a study of T cell responses to AZD1222 COVID-19 vaccine. Some clones are missing from TCRdb's copy, which holds only in-frame ones; the method was immunoSEQ multiplex PCR. Of about 140,000 clones in the sample, roughly 90% were seen once. Sequences were derived from peripheral blood, sampled on day 0 of AZD1222 vaccination. Every receptor here comes from an adult in good health.

This chain joins TRBV12-5 and TRBJ1-5; maybe TRBD1 (5 bases). CDR3 length: 13 residues. V shed 6 bases and J shed 5 bases, with 11 bases lying between them. Germline V gene data show CDR1 as LGHNT and CDR2 as FRNRAP. The CDR3 is CASGQRGDQPQHF. DNA of the CDR3: TGTGCTAGTGGACAGAGGGGTGATCAGCCCCAGCATTTT.

V is TRBV7-3 and J is TRBJ2-7; the D gene could be TRBD1 or TRBD2 (5 bases each). CDR3 size: 15 residues. Between the trimmed V and J ends, which lost 6 bases and 6 bases, there was a span of 21 bases. Germline V gives CDR1 SGHTA, CDR2 FQGTGA. The CDR3 region is CASSLLRGGSIEQYF. In DNA form, the CDR3 reads TGTGCCAGCAGTTTACTTCGGGGCGGCTCAATCGAGCAGTACTTC. Drawing the rest from reference TRBV7-3 and TRBJ2-7, the complete variable domain is GAGVSQTPSNKVTEKGKYVELRCDPISGHTALYWYRQSLGQGPEFLIYFQGTGAADDSGLPNDRFFAVRPEGSVSTLKIQRTERGDSAVYLCASSLLRGGSIEQYFGPGTRLTVT.

The V gene is TRBV5-6, the J gene TRBJ2-3; TRBD2 matches 8 bases. Germline V gene data show CDR1 as SGHDT and CDR2 as YYEEEE. The trim removed 5 bases at V and 4 bases at J, leaving 6 bases unmatched. The CDR3 has 14 amino acids. The CDR3 region is CASRIAGSPDTQYF. In DNA, the CDR3 is TGTGCCAGCAGGATAGCGGGATCTCCAGATACGCAGTATTTT.

This clone appeared once. CDR3 protein: CASSGRLAGVINEQFF. In nucleotides, the CDR3 is TGTGCCAGCAGTGGGAGACTAGCGGGGGTTATCAATGAGCAGTTCTTC. The chain has TRBV6-1 and TRBJ2-1, with 12 nucleotides matching TRBD2. V was clipped by 4 bases and J by 6 bases; unmatched bases: 7. CDR1 and CDR2 from the germline V gene are MNHNS and SASEGT. CDR3 size: 16 residues.

V and J are TRBV3-1 (or the pseudogene TRBV3-2) and TRBJ1-1; D call uncertain. The germline V and J ends were trimmed by 2 bases and 2 bases, with 6 bases remaining between them. CDR1 LGHDT and CDR2 YNNKEL come from the germline V gene (reference sequence). This CDR3 is 13 amino acids long. The CDR3 region has the DNA TGTGCCAGCAGCCAACGCCAAAACACTGAAGCTTTCTTT. Protein: CASSQRQNTEAFF.

This chain uses TRBV5-8 with TRBJ1-5; a weak D match, TRBD1 (6 bases). Deletions cut 0 bases from V and 1 base from J, with 11 bases between. Germline V lookup: CDR1 SGHTS, CDR2 YDEGEE. The CDR3 consists of 16 residues. The CDR3 nucleotides are TGTGCCAGCAGCTTGGTCGGGGGGGGCAGCAATCAGCCCCAGCATTTT. Amino acids: CASSLVGGGSNQPQHF.

This chain links TRBV6-5 with TRBJ2-7; TRBD2 matches at 8 bases. Germline CDR1 and CDR2: MNHEY and SVGAGI. V lost 10 bases and J lost 1; bases outside the gene matches: 9. The CDR3 runs to 14 residues. CDR3 nucleotides: TGTGCCACCTTACCTCGGGGGGGGTCCTACGAGCAGTACTTC. Protein product: CATLPRGGSYEQYF.

This clone was observed once. The chain combines TRBV7-3 with TRBJ2-1, with D perhaps TRBD1 or TRBD2 (6 bases each). CDR1 SGHTA and CDR2 FQGTGA come from the germline V gene. V gave up 5 bases and J gave up 4 bases, with 9 bases separating them. The CDR3 length is 13 residues. CDR3 region: CASSGGGYNEQFF. Written as DNA, the CDR3 is TGTGCCAGCAGCGGAGGGGGTTACAATGAGCAGTTCTTC. Using reference TRBV7-3 and TRBJ2-1 for the parts outside the CDR3, the full variable domain is GAGVSQTPSNKVTEKGKYVELRCDPISGHTALYWYRQSLGQGPEFLIYFQGTGAADDSGLPNDRFFAVRPEGSVSTLKIQRTERGDSAVYLCASSGGGYNEQFFGPGTRLTVL.

This chain uses TRBV6-2 or TRBV6-3 with TRBJ2-1, with 9 nucleotides matching TRBD2. The trim removed 5 bases at V and 10 bases at J, leaving 6 bases unmatched. Germline CDR1 reads MNHEY; CDR2 reads SVGEGT. The CDR3 runs 13 residues. The CDR3 nucleotides read TGTGCCAGCAGTCTTGCGGGAGGGAACGAGCAGTTCTTC. Translation gives CASSLAGGNEQFF.

The CDR3 region is CASSQEWLDEQFF. In nucleotides, the CDR3 is TGCGCCAGCAGCCAAGAATGGCTGGATGAGCAGTTCTTC. This sequence joins TRBV4-3 and TRBJ2-1, with D unresolved. The germline gives CDR1 LGHNA, CDR2 YSLEER. V was pared by 0 bases and J by 8 bases, with 8 bases between. This CDR3 has 13 residues.

The chain uses TRBV5-8 and TRBJ2-7, with TRBD1 matching over 8 bases. Germline V gene data show CDR1 as SGHTS and CDR2 as YDEGEE. The CDR3 length is 15 residues. J gave up 2 bases and V 0 bases, and 4 bases lay outside the gene matches. CDR3 coding DNA: TGTGCCAGCAGCTTGGAAGGGGACAGGCCCTACGAGCAGTACTTC. Residues: CASSLEGDRPYEQYF.

The CDR3 is CASSSRAGSLNTEAFF. The CDR3 nucleotides are TGTGCCAGCAGCTCCCGGGCTGGCTCCTTGAACACTGAAGCTTTCTTT. The gene calls are TRBV7-2 and TRBJ1-1, with D hard to call. Trimming removed 4 bases from V and 0 bases from J, with 15 bases in between. The CDR3 is 16 amino acids. Germline V gene lookup returns CDR1 SGHTA and CDR2 FQGNSA.

CDR3 nucleotide sequence: TGTGCCAGTAATAGCGGAAACTATGGCTACACCTTC. Its translation: CASNSGNYGYTF. The rearrangement joins TRBV19 to TRBJ1-2; D uncertain. Trimming removed 7 bases at V and 2 bases at J, with 8 bases between. This CDR3 has 12 amino acids. In germline, CDR1 is LNHDA, CDR2 SQIVND (reference sequence).

V is TRBV28 and J is TRBJ2-1; D remains ambiguous. CDR3 length: 14 amino acids. V was pared by 7 bases and J by 4 bases, with 14 bases between. Germline CDR1 is MDHEN and CDR2 is SYDVKM. The CDR3: CASTRLHIYNEQFF. In DNA, the CDR3 is TGTGCCAGCACCCGTCTCCATATTTACAATGAGCAGTTCTTC.

This clone was counted a single time. J is TRBJ1-2 and V is TRBV7-8, with a weak D call TRBD1 (6 bases). This CDR3 comprises 17 residues. The germline V and J ends were trimmed by 4 bases and 4 bases, with 22 bases remaining between them. Germline loops: CDR1 SGHVS, CDR2 FQNEAQ. DNA of the CDR3: TGTGCCAGCAGCTCCAGAACCGGGACATCACCGATCTATGGCTACACCTTC. Translating gives CASSSRTGTSPIYGYTF.

The V and J genes are TRBV5-6 and TRBJ2-7; D possibly matches TRBD1 or TRBD2 (5 bases each). Germline lookup yields CDR1 SGHDT and CDR2 YYEEEE. Trimming removed 2 bases at V and 0 bases at J, with 15 bases between. The CDR3 is made up of 16 amino acids. The CDR3 region is CASSLVFGTGSYEQYF. The CDR3, as DNA: TGTGCCAGCAGCTTAGTATTCGGGACGGGCTCCTACGAGCAGTACTTC. The full variable domain, completed using reference TRBV5-6 and TRBJ2-7, is DAGVTQSPTHLIKTRGQQVTLRCSPKSGHDTVSWYQQALGQGPQFIFQYYEEEERQRGNFPDRFSGHQFPNYSSELNVNALLLGDSALYLCASSLVFGTGSYEQYFGPGTRLTVT.

The chain links TRBV30 to TRBJ1-4; TRBD1 might be the D (5 bases). Germline V lookup: CDR1 GTSNPN, CDR2 SVGIG (reference sequence). This CDR3 has 15 residues. V dropped 2 bases and J dropped 3 bases, with 13 bases sitting between them. The CDR3 region is CAWSPGGRANEKLFF. The CDR3 DNA follows: TGTGCCTGGAGTCCCGGGGGTCGCGCTAATGAAAAACTGTTTTTT.

The chain uses TRBV13 and TRBJ1-3, with a weak D call TRBD1 (5 bases). The germline V gene encodes CDR1 PRHDT and CDR2 FYEKMQ (reference sequence). The ends were cut back, 3 bases at V and 4 bases at J, with 13 bases in the middle. This CDR3 has 15 amino acids. CDR3: CASSLRQGGGNTIYF. CDR3 sequence (DNA): TGTGCCAGCAGCTTGCGCCAGGGAGGCGGAAACACCATATATTTT.

This rearrangement joins TRBV4-3 to TRBJ1-1; tentative D call: TRBD1 (5 bases). CDR1 is LGHNA and CDR2 is YSLEER in the germline V gene. Trimming cost V 4 bases and J 5 bases, with 17 bases left between them. The CDR3 is made up of 15 amino acids. The CDR3 sequence: CASSPQPGLRTEAFF. For the CDR3, the DNA is TGCGCCAGCAGCCCTCAACCGGGGCTAAGGACTGAAGCTTTCTTT.

The gene calls are TRBV7-2 and TRBJ2-5, with TRBD1 identical over 7 bases. V gave up 6 bases and J gave up 5 bases; unmatched junction bases: 9. The germline V gene encodes CDR1 SGHTA and CDR2 FQGNSA. CDR3 size: 14 residues. This chain's CDR3 is CASSRTGLRETQYF. CDR3 coding DNA: TGTGCCAGCAGTAGGACAGGCCTCAGGGAGACCCAGTACTTC.

J is TRBJ2-2 and V is TRBV9, with 7 nucleotides matching TRBD2. The CDR3 runs 17 residues. Germline CDR1 reads SGDLS; CDR2 reads YYNGEE. With 5 bases clipped from V and 3 bases from J, the junction kept 13 bases outside the gene matches. The CDR3 protein is CASSGGVLAGDTGELFF. The CDR3 DNA follows: TGTGCCAGCAGTGGGGGAGTCCTGGCGGGAGACACCGGGGAGCTGTTTTTT.

The gene calls are TRBV3-1 (or the pseudogene TRBV3-2) and TRBJ2-2; D unresolved. The CDR3 sequence is 15 residues long. The ends were cut back, 4 bases at V and 2 bases at J, with 11 bases in the middle. Germline loops: CDR1 LGHDT, CDR2 YNNKEL (reference sequence). The CDR3 DNA reads as TGTGCCAGCAGCCGTACTACTTTCAACACCGGGGAGCTGTTTTTT. It codes for CASSRTTFNTGELFF.

V usage is TRBV5-4 and J usage is TRBJ1-2; D is undetermined. V gave up 0 bases and J gave up 3 bases, with 6 bases separating them. Per the germline V gene, CDR1 is SGHNT and CDR2 is YYREEE (reference sequence). CDR3 length: 13 amino acids. CDR3 loop: CASSLEAYYGYTF. Here the CDR3 DNA reads TGTGCCAGCAGCTTGGAGGCCTACTATGGCTACACCTTC.

This sequence joins TRBV6-1 and TRBJ2-4; D unclear. The germline V gene has CDR1 MNHNS and CDR2 SASEGT. This CDR3 is 21 amino acids long. Trimming cost V 2 bases and J 1 base, with 27 bases left between them. The CDR3: CASSESVGRLARRLAKNIQYF. CDR3 DNA: TGTGCCAGCAGTGAATCAGTTGGCAGATTGGCTAGGCGGCTGGCCAAAAACATTCAGTACTTC.

V is TRBV19 and J is TRBJ2-7; D is tentatively TRBD1 or TRBD2 (5 bases each). The CDR3 is 13 amino acids. Germline CDR1 reads LNHDA; CDR2 reads SQIVND (reference sequence). V lost 3 bases to trimming and J lost 2 bases, with 8 bases between them. The CDR3 nucleotides are TGTGCCAGTAGTATCGGGGCAGCCTACGAGCAGTACTTC. Its protein product is CASSIGAAYEQYF.

The chain joins TRBV18 to TRBJ1-2, with TRBD1 matching over 7 bases. Germline-derived CDR1 and CDR2 are KGHSH and LQKENI. This CDR3 is 16 amino acids long. The J segment lost 4 bases and the V segment lost 3 bases, leaving 11 bases of the junction unmatched. CDR3 sequence reads: CASSPSMTGISYGYTF. CDR3 bases: TGTGCCAGCTCACCTTCTATGACAGGGATAAGCTATGGCTACACCTTC. The full variable domain, in which reference TRBV18 and TRBJ1-2 provide the parts outside the CDR3, is NAGVMQNPRHLVRRRGQEARLRCSPMKGHSHVYWYRQLPEEGLKFMVYLQKENIIDESGMPKERFSAEFPKEGPSILRIQQVVRGDSAAYFCASSPSMTGISYGYTFGSGTRLTVV.

This sequence joins TRBV2 and TRBJ2-3, with TRBD1 matching 8 bases. V lost 6 bases and J lost 0; bases outside the gene matches: 5. This CDR3 comprises 15 residues. Germline CDR1 and CDR2: SNHLY and FYNNEI. CDR3: CASRDGTGSTDTQYF. Written as DNA, the CDR3 is TGTGCCAGCAGGGATGGGACAGGAAGCACAGATACGCAGTATTTT.

V gene TRBV5-1 combines with J gene TRBJ1-3, with 7 positions matching TRBD1. Germline V CDR1 and CDR2: SGHRS, YFSETQ. This CDR3 has 16 residues. Trimming at V came to 0 bases and at J to 0 bases, leaving 3 bases not matched to a gene. The CDR3 reads CASSLGGTDSGNTIYF. The CDR3 DNA is TGCGCCAGCAGCTTGGGAGGGACAGACTCTGGAAACACCATATATTTT.

This chain joins TRBV9 and TRBJ2-3; D gene unclear. The CDR3 length is 15 residues. Germline V gives CDR1 SGDLS, CDR2 YYNGEE. Trimming pared 1 base from V and 2 bases from J, leaving 11 bases between. In DNA, the CDR3 is TGTGCCAGCAGCGTAAGTCTTCCACCCACAGATACGCAGTATTTT. Encoded protein: CASSVSLPPTDTQYF.

This chain uses TRBV15 with TRBJ2-7, with no clear D. Trimming left V 0 bases short and J 4 bases short, with 22 bases between. CDR3 length: 18 residues. The germline V gene has CDR1 LNHNV and CDR2 YYDKDF (reference sequence). The CDR3 region is CATSREIRRSHLRYEQYF. The CDR3 bases are TGTGCCACCAGCAGAGAGATTAGGCGGAGTCACCTTCGGTACGAGCAGTACTTC.